One and the same sample provided the 5 T cell receptor beta chains below, sequenced in a study of cytomegalovirus exposure and HLA in healthy donors. PCR amplification relied on 60 Vbeta primers (plus 13 Jbeta primers). The protocol was immunoSEQ multiplex PCR, while the TCRdb copy is restricted to in-frame clones and leaves out a portion. The sample includes about 100,000 clones, roughly 83% seen only once; the top ten take approximately 4.1%. Source material: PBMCs. These receptors originate from a female donor in good health and CMV-seropositive.

The chain links TRBV18 to TRBJ2-5, with 10 bases that match TRBD1. The CDR3 is 16 residues long. Per germline, CDR1 KGHSH and CDR2 LQKENI. J lost 4 bases, V lost 4 bases, and 9 bases had no gene match. CDR3 sequence reads: CASSQTGQGRAETQYF. Here the CDR3 DNA reads TGTGCCAGCTCACAAACGGGACAGGGGCGCGCAGAGACCCAGTACTTC. Based on the CDR3 plus reference TRBV18 and TRBJ2-5, the full variable domain is NAGVMQNPRHLVRRRGQEARLRCSPMKGHSHVYWYRQLPEEGLKFMVYLQKENIIDESGMPKERFSAEFPKEGPSILRIQQVVRGDSAAYFCASSQTGQGRAETQYFGPGTRLLVL.

Written as DNA, the CDR3 is TGCAGCGTTGTGAACAGGGTGTACGAGCAGTACTTC. Translating gives CSVVNRVYEQYF. The chain combines TRBV29-1 with TRBJ2-7; D possibly corresponds to TRBD1 (6 bases). This CDR3 region has 12 residues. Germline V gives CDR1 SQVTM, CDR2 ANQGSEA. The V and J ends lost 4 bases and 4 bases respectively, with 11 bases between them.

The V gene is TRBV18, the J gene TRBJ1-5; 12 bases map to TRBD1. The CDR3 length is 17 residues. J lost 7 bases, V lost 0 bases, and 7 bases had no gene match. Germline V gene data show CDR1 as KGHSH and CDR2 as LQKENI. In nucleotides, the CDR3 is TGTGCCAGCTCACCACCGGGGGGGACAGGGGGCGAACAGCCCCAGCATTTT. Protein product: CASSPPGGTGGEQPQHF. Full variable domain (missing parts from reference TRBV18 and TRBJ1-5): NAGVMQNPRHLVRRRGQEARLRCSPMKGHSHVYWYRQLPEEGLKFMVYLQKENIIDESGMPKERFSAEFPKEGPSILRIQQVVRGDSAAYFCASSPPGGTGGEQPQHFGDGTRLSIL.

The V and J genes are TRBV27 and TRBJ1-4; the D is unclear. Trimming left V 8 bases short and J 0 bases short, with 7 bases between. Germline assignment: CDR1 MNHEY and CDR2 SMNVEV (reference sequence). The CDR3 extends over 13 amino acids. As DNA, the CDR3 is TGTGCCAGCCGTCCTTCAACTAATGAAAAACTGTTTTTT. This encodes CASRPSTNEKLFF.

The chain links TRBV18 to TRBJ1-1, with a tentative D call TRBD1 (6 bases). Trimming cost V 1 base and J 0 bases, with 12 bases left between them. The CDR3 loop spans 16 amino acids. CDR1 is KGHSH, CDR2 LQKENI, per germline. CDR3 sequence (DNA): TGTGCCAGCTCACCACGGAACAGGGCAGTGAACACTGAAGCTTTCTTT. Translation gives CASSPRNRAVNTEAFF. The entire variable domain, with the rest obtained from reference TRBV18 and TRBJ1-1, is as follows: NAGVMQNPRHLVRRRGQEARLRCSPMKGHSHVYWYRQLPEEGLKFMVYLQKENIIDESGMPKERFSAEFPKEGPSILRIQQVVRGDSAAYFCASSPRNRAVNTEAFFGQGTRLTVV.